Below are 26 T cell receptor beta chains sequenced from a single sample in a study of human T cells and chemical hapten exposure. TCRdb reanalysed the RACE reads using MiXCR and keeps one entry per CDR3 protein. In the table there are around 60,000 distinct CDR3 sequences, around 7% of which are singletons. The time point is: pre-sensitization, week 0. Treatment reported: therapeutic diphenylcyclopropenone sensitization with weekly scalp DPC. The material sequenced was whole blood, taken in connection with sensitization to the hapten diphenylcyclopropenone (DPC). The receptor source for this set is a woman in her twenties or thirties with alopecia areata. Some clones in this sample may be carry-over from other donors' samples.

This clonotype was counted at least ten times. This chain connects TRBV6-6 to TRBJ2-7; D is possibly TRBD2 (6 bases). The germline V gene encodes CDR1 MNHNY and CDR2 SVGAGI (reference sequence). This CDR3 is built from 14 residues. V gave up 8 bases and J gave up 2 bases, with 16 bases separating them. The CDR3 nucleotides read TGTGCCAGCGAACTGCCGGGGGAGACCTACGAGCAGTACTTC. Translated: CASELPGETYEQYF.

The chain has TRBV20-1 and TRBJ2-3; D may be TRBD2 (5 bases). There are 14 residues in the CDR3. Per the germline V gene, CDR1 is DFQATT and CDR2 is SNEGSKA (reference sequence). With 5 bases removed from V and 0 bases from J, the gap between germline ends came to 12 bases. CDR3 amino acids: CSAQTPGSTDTQYF. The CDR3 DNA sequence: TGCAGTGCTCAGACCCCGGGGAGCACAGATACGCAGTATTTT.

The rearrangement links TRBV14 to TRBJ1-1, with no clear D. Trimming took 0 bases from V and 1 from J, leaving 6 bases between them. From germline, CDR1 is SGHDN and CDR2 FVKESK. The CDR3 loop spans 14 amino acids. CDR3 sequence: CASSQDHTNTEAFF. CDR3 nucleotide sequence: TGTGCCAGCAGCCAAGATCATACGAACACTGAAGCTTTCTTT.

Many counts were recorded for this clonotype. The DNA for the CDR3 is TGTGCCACTCAACAGGGGCATGGCTACACCTTC. Its translation is CATQQGHGYTF. The rearrangement uses TRBV6-5 and TRBJ1-2; 7 nucleotides match TRBD1. V gave up 10 bases and J gave up 6 bases; unmatched junction bases: 5. The CDR3 runs 11 residues. Germline assignment: CDR1 MNHEY and CDR2 SVGAGI.

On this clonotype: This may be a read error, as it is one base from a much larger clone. CDR3 in amino acids: CVILQEPNTEAFF. The CDR3 nucleotides read TGTGTCATTCTGCAGGAGCCGAACACTGAAGCTTTCTTT. The chain employs TRBV10-3 and TRBJ1-1; D is unclear. Germline CDR1 and CDR2: ENHRY and SYGVKD. The CDR3 consists of 13 residues.

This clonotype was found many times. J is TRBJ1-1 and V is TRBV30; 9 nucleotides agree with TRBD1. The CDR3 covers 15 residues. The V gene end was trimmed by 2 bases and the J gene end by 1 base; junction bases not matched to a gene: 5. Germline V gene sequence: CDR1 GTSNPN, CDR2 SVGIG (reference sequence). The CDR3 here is CAWSPRTGANTEAFF. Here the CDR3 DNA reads TGTGCCTGGAGTCCAAGGACAGGGGCGAACACTGAAGCTTTCTTT. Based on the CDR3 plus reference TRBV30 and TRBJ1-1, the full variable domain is SQTIHQWPATLVQPVGSPLSLECTVEGTSNPNLYWYRQAAGRGLQLLFYSVGIGQISSEVPQNLSASRPQDRQFILSSKKLLLSDSGFYLCAWSPRTGANTEAFFGQGTRLTVV.

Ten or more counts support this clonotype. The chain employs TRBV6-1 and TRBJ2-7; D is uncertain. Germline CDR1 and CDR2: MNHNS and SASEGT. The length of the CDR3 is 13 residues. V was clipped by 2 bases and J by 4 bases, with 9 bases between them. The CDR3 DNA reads TGTGCCAGCAGTGAACTTCAAAGGTACGAGCAGTACTTC. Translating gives CASSELQRYEQYF.

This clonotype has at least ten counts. The CDR3 reads CASSRFGQGDNQPQHF. CDR3 DNA: TGTGCCAGCAGCCGATTCGGACAGGGGGACAATCAGCCCCAGCATTTT. The chain couples TRBV7-2 to TRBJ1-5; 10 nucleotides align to TRBD1. The germline V gene encodes CDR1 SGHTA and CDR2 FQGNSA. The CDR3 has 16 residues. V was pared by 5 bases and J by 3 bases, with 7 bases of the junction left unmatched.

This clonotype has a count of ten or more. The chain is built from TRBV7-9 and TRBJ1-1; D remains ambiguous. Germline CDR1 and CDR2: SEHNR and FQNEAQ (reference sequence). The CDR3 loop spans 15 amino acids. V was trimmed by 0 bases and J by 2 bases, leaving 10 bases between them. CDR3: CASSLAGVGNTEAFF. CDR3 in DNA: TGTGCCAGCAGCTTAGCCGGGGTAGGAAACACTGAAGCTTTCTTT.

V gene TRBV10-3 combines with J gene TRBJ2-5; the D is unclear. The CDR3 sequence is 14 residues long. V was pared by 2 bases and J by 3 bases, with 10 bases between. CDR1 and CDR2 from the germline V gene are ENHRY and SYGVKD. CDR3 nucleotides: TGTGCCATCAGTGAGCCGCACTCAGAAGAGACCCAGTACTTC. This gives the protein CAISEPHSEETQYF.

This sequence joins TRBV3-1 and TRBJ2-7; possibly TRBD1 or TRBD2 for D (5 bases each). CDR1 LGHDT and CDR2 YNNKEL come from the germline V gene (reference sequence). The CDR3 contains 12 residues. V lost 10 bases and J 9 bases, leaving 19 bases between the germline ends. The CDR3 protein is CANRHTEGRQYF. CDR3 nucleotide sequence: TGTGCCAACAGGCATACCGAGGGGAGGCAGTACTTC.

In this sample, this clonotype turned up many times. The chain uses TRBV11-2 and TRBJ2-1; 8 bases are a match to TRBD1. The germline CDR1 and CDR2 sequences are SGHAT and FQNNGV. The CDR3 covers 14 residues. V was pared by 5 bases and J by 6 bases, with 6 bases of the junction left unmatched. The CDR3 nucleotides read TGTGCCAGCAGCCTGAGGACAGGGATCAATGAGCAGTTCTTC. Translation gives CASSLRTGINEQFF.

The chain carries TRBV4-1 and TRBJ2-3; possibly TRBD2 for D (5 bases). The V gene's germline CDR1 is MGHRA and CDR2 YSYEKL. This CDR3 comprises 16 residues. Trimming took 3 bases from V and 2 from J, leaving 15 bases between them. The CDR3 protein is CASSQEALGNTDTQYF. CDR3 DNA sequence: TGCGCCAGCAGCCAGGAGGCCCTGGGGAACACAGATACGCAGTATTTT.

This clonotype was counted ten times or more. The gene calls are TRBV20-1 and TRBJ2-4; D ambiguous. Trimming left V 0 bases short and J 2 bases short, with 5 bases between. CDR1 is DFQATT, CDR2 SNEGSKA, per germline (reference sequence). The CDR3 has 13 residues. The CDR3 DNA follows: TGCAGTGCTAGAGAAGGAACCAAAAACATTCAGTACTTC. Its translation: CSAREGTKNIQYF.

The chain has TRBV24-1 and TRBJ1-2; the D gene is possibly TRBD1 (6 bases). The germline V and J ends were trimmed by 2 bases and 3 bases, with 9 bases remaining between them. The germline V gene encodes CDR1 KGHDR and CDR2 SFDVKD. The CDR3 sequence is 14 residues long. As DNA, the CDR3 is TGTGCCACCAGTGATTCAGGGGTTGACTATGGCTACACCTTC. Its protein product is CATSDSGVDYGYTF.

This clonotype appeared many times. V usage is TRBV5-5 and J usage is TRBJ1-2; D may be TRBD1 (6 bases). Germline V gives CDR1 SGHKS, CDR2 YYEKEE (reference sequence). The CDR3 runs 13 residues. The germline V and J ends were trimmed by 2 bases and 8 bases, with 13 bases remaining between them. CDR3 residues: CASSLQGSEGYTF. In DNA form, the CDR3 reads TGTGCCAGCAGCTTACAGGGAAGTGAAGGCTACACCTTC.

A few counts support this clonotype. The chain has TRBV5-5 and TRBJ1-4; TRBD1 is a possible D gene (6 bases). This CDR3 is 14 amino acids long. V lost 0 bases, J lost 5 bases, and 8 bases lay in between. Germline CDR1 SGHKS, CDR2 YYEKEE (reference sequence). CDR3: CASSLDGQNEKLFF. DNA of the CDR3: TGTGCCAGCAGCTTGGATGGACAGAATGAAAAACTGTTTTTT.

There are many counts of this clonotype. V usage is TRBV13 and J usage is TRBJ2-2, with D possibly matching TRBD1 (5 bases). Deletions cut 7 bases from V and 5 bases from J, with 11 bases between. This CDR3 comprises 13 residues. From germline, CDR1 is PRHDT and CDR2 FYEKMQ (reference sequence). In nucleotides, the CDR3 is TGTGCCAGCAAGGGGATCGGTACCGGGGAGCTGTTTTTT. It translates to CASKGIGTGELFF.

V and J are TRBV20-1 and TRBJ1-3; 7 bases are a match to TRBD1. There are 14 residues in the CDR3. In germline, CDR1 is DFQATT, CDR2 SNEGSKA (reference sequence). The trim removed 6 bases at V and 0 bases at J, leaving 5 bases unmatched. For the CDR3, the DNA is TGCAGTGCGGCCGGGACAGCCTCTGGAAACACCATATATTTT. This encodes CSAAGTASGNTIYF.

CDR3 in DNA: TGTGCCAGTAGTATAGGGCGCAGGGAGGATAATTCACCCCTCCACTTT. Protein sequence: CASSIGRREDNSPLHF. The V gene is TRBV19, the J gene TRBJ1-6, with TRBD1 as a possible D gene (5 bases). Germline lookup yields CDR1 LNHDA and CDR2 SQIVND (reference sequence). Trimming took off 1 base at V and 5 bases at J, with 12 bases between the two ends. CDR3 length equals 16 residues.

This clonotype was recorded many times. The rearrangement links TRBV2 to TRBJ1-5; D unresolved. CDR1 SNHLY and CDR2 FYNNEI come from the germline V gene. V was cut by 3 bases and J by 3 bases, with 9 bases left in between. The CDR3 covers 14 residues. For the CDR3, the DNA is TGTGCCAGCAGTGATGGCATCCTCAATCAGCCCCAGCATTTT. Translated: CASSDGILNQPQHF.

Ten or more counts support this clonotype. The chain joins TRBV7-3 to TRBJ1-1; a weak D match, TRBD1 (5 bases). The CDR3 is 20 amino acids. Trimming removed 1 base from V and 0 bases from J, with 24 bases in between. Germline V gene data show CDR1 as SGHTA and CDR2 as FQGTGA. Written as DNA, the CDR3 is TGTGCCAGCAGCTTAAAGCCACCAAGAGTGCCGGGGGGGATGAACACTGAAGCTTTCTTT. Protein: CASSLKPPRVPGGMNTEAFF.

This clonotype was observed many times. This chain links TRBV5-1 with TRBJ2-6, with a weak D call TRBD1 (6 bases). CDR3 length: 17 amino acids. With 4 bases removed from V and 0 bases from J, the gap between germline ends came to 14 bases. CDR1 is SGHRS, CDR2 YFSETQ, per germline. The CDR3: CASSVGQPLSGANVLTF. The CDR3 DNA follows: TGCGCCAGCAGCGTCGGACAGCCACTCTCTGGGGCCAACGTCCTGACTTTC.

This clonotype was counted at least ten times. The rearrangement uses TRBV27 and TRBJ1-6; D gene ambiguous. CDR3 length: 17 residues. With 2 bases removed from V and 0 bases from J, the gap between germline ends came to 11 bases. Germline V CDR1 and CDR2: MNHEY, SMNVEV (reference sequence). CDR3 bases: TGTGCCAGCAGTTTAGTTTCAGTAAGCTCCTATAATTCACCCCTCCACTTT. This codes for CASSLVSVSSYNSPLHF.

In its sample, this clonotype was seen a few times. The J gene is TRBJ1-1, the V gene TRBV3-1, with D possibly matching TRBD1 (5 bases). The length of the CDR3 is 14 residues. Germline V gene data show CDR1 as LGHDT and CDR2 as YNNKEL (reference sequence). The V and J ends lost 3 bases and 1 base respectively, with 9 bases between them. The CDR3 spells CASSHGGRNTEAFF. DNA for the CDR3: TGTGCCAGCAGCCATGGGGGAAGGAACACTGAAGCTTTCTTT.

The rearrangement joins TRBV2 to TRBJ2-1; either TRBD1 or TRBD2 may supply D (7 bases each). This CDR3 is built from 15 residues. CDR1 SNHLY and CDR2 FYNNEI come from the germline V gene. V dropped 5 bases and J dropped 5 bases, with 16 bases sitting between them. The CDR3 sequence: CASSFVGGTDNEQFF. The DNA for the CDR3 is TGTGCCAGCAGTTTCGTCGGGGGGACAGACAATGAGCAGTTCTTC.